These T cell receptor beta chains were read from a single sample in a study of blood T cell repertoires in COVID-19. Sequencing was performed with immunoSEQ multiplex PCR; in TCRdb, only in-frame clones are kept and a portion is missing. The sample lists 250,000 to 350,000 clones; about nine tenths were seen once. The sample consisted of peripheral blood. The receptor source for this set is a woman aged 55-75 years with acute or convalescent COVID-19. CDR3s include the opening cysteine and the closing phenylalanine or tryptophan. The order of the fields is V gene, D gene, CDR3 protein. A D gene is named only where the DNA matches it firmly.

v_gene: TRBV11-2; d_gene: .; CDR3aa: CASSLAGGGSGSPLHF
v_gene: TRBV7-3; d_gene: TRBD1; CDR3aa: CASSRGQGETQYF
v_gene: TRBV6-2/TRBV6-3; d_gene: TRBD2; CDR3aa: CASSSFGGVTGELFF
v_gene: TRBV3-1/TRBV3-2; d_gene: TRBD1; CDR3aa: CASSFGTGAWEQYF
v_gene: TRBV7-9; d_gene: .; CDR3aa: CASSPTGQSNQPQHF
v_gene: TRBV18; d_gene: TRBD2; CDR3aa: CASSARLAGGQGTGELFF
v_gene: TRBV6-5; d_gene: .; CDR3aa: CASSYSSGGMGYGYTF
v_gene: TRBV27; d_gene: .; CDR3aa: CASSPDRRYQPQHF
v_gene: TRBV5-1; d_gene: TRBD2; CDR3aa: CASSLEGGGSQETQYF
v_gene: TRBV6-5; d_gene: TRBD1; CDR3aa: CASTTDRGTKPQHF
v_gene: TRBV30; d_gene: .; CDR3aa: CAWRPIGQRTGELFF
v_gene: TRBV10-3; d_gene: TRBD1; CDR3aa: CAIRDRDSLNYGYTF
v_gene: TRBV19; d_gene: TRBD1; CDR3aa: CASSILTGADQPQHF
v_gene: TRBV3-1/TRBV3-2; d_gene: .; CDR3aa: CASSYGGPGETEAFF
v_gene: TRBV4-1; d_gene: .; CDR3aa: CASSHPQTNTEAFF
v_gene: TRBV7-2; d_gene: TRBD2; CDR3aa: CASSLWGGYQETQYF
v_gene: TRBV4-2; d_gene: TRBD2; CDR3aa: CASSQATGGPTYEQYF
v_gene: TRBV9; d_gene: .; CDR3aa: CASSVADWLSSGNTIYF
v_gene: TRBV6-5; d_gene: .; CDR3aa: CASSYRVNDSPLHF
v_gene: TRBV27; d_gene: .; CDR3aa: CASRREGLAYNEQFF
v_gene: TRBV3-1/TRBV3-2; d_gene: TRBD1; CDR3aa: CASSHFPGQDRSGANVLTF
v_gene: TRBV7-3; d_gene: .; CDR3aa: CASSPDRSASGYTF
v_gene: TRBV6-6; d_gene: TRBD2; CDR3aa: CASSVMGLAGGLQAKNIQYF
v_gene: TRBV5-6; d_gene: TRBD1; CDR3aa: CASSYGTGRVNQPQHF
v_gene: TRBV7-2; d_gene: TRBD2; CDR3aa: CASSLAGGFYNEQFF
v_gene: TRBV4-1; d_gene: TRBD1; CDR3aa: CASSQDPQGANTGELFF
v_gene: TRBV28; d_gene: TRBD1; CDR3aa: CASSSPRGQGEGNTEAFF
v_gene: TRBV9; d_gene: .; CDR3aa: CASSDDGGLMTGKLFF
v_gene: TRBV5-8; d_gene: TRBD1; CDR3aa: CASSSRTGGKGTGELFF
v_gene: TRBV10-3; d_gene: TRBD1; CDR3aa: CAISEPDRGYGAFF
v_gene: TRBV5-4; d_gene: .; CDR3aa: CASSLVTGSNYGYTF
v_gene: TRBV19; d_gene: TRBD2; CDR3aa: CASSTGTSPGELFF
v_gene: TRBV6-6; d_gene: TRBD1; CDR3aa: CASSRGTGGEAFF
v_gene: TRBV5-1; d_gene: TRBD1; CDR3aa: CASSWTGMNTEAFF
v_gene: TRBV6-1; d_gene: TRBD2; CDR3aa: CASSEGLAGSYEQYF
v_gene: TRBV18; d_gene: TRBD2; CDR3aa: CASSPIAGAYNEQFF
v_gene: TRBV7-3; d_gene: TRBD1; CDR3aa: CASSSRTGGNTEAFF
v_gene: TRBV5-6; d_gene: .; CDR3aa: CASSPTIGELFF
v_gene: TRBV15; d_gene: .; CDR3aa: CATSRDWGDTEAFF
v_gene: TRBV29-1; d_gene: TRBD1; CDR3aa: CSVWEWAEQGIISEQFF
v_gene: TRBV3-1/TRBV3-2; d_gene: .; CDR3aa: CASSLGLRDTQYF
v_gene: TRBV28; d_gene: .; CDR3aa: CASSSPERGSPNTEAFF
v_gene: TRBV12-3/TRBV12-4; d_gene: .; CDR3aa: CASSLTYEQYF
v_gene: TRBV4-2; d_gene: .; CDR3aa: CASSQEEGGQSLAFPLHF
v_gene: TRBV25-1; d_gene: .; CDR3aa: CASSKASTGNTIYF
v_gene: TRBV6-5; d_gene: .; CDR3aa: CASSPRGRNTGELFF
v_gene: TRBV6-5; d_gene: .; CDR3aa: CASSQGFTRGYTF
v_gene: TRBV7-9; d_gene: TRBD1; CDR3aa: CASSLGSQGADEAFF
v_gene: TRBV10-2; d_gene: TRBD1; CDR3aa: CASSEAGGAGGYTF
v_gene: TRBV6-5; d_gene: TRBD1; CDR3aa: CASSLGQGNRIQYF
v_gene: TRBV21-1; d_gene: .; CDR3aa: CASSKEKDRGHRYGYTF
v_gene: TRBV30; d_gene: .; CDR3aa: CAWRTSGTTYTEAFF
v_gene: TRBV7-2; d_gene: TRBD1; CDR3aa: CASRISGTANTEAFF
v_gene: TRBV27; d_gene: TRBD1; CDR3aa: CASSLSGQGPSEKLFF
v_gene: TRBV24-1; d_gene: .; CDR3aa: CATSDDTPIRGDTQYF
v_gene: TRBV7-8; d_gene: TRBD1; CDR3aa: CASSFGLTGERPAEAFF
v_gene: TRBV19; d_gene: .; CDR3aa: CASSIGSAQGREKLFF
v_gene: TRBV27; d_gene: .; CDR3aa: CASSFDSSYNSPLHF
v_gene: TRBV5-1; d_gene: TRBD2; CDR3aa: CASSLGLAGIGELFF
v_gene: TRBV7-2; d_gene: TRBD1; CDR3aa: CASSLVGGQGGGGGEYF